The entry below gives a single T cell receptor (beta chain) sequence along with its context. Its recognized antigen is unknown. There are no base qualities to consult, and no much larger clone falls within one base. Receptors were amplified or captured by the immunoSEQ multiplex PCR assay. A mixture of 60 forward primers for TCR Vbeta segments and 13 reverse primers for TCR Jbeta segments was used in the multiplex PCR. A multiplex PCR assay on genomic DNA amplified the CDR3 region of rearranged TCR beta genes. Amplified TCR beta libraries were sequenced as 87-base-pair reads on the Illumina HiSeq System. The authors' analysis ran thus. A later analysis tallied 75 million to 85 million unique TCR beta chains across the approximately 670 repertoires, and some 10 million of those chains were shared by two or more donors. A nearest-neighbor algorithm error-corrected the raw reads and collapsed the reads into unique sequences, merging closely related sequences to remove PCR and sequencing errors. CDR3 sequences were aligned to IMGT reference sequences to assign V, D and J gene segments. For a sequence to be retained, at least a six-nucleotide match to both a V gene segment and a J gene segment was required. Rearrangements were classified as productive when the CDR3 lacked stop codons and remained in frame with V and J, and all other rearrangements were classified as non-productive. Following IMGT convention, CDR3 was defined as the stretch from the second conserved V-encoded cysteine up to the conserved J-encoded phenylalanine. The earlier analysis of roughly 590 of the donors excluded any sequence lacking an unambiguous match to a single V gene segment. An earlier analysis of 587 of the donors called V segments functional above 56.7% productive rearrangements and segregating when the between-donor standard deviation exceeded 5%. A statistical classification framework was built to diagnose cytomegalovirus status from the catalog of TCR beta chain sequences. A later analysis assigned V and J genes by comparing TCR nucleotide sequences with IMGT/GENE-DB human TR gene sequences. A later analysis assigned CDR3 sequences and most-parsimonious VDJ recombination scenarios with the TCRdist pipeline. A later analysis defined each TCR beta chain by its CDR3 amino acid sequence plus V-gene family, and excluded reads lacking a unique V-gene family. In a later analysis, fewer than 650 highly shared, low-generation-probability nucleotide sequences were removed to address suspected cross-contamination and a sequencing artifact. For each public chain, a later analysis derived a clonal expansion index from normalized ranks of inferred template counts within each repertoire. Generation probabilities in a later analysis came from a VDJ recombination model fitted to out-of-frame rearrangements, and those results were checked against IGoR. In a later analysis, hypergeometric tests were used to score TCR-TCR, TCR-HLA and TCR-CMV co-occurrence, with a repertoire-size bias correction applied to TCR pairs. To estimate false discovery rates, a later analysis permuted the HLA or CMV assignments 20 times. A later analysis grouped co-occurring TCRs with DBSCAN, adding TCRdist sequence similarity when clustering within HLA-allele-positive subsets. Co-occurrence clustering excluded repertoires with fewer than 30,000 or more than 120,000 public chains, plus five with anomalous nucleotide sharing. This immuneACCESS table, as held by TCRdb, lists in-frame sequences with V and J called but not all clones. Of the missing ones, under half trace to an unresolved V gene in checked studies; the others have no known cause. Clone size and the V and J calls come from that table; the DNA yielded D and trimming. The sample yields 100,000 or so clones; around 76% were counted once. The leading ten clones occupy 12% of the sample.

The cohort comprised 670 or so healthy bone marrow donors. Cohort members were all nominally healthy when sampled, although unrecorded immune exposures were likely present. The donor tested CMV seropositive and was one of the 289 seropositive cohort members. A peripheral blood sample was provided by each donor, and peripheral blood mononuclear cells were used for TCR beta sequencing. The Qiagen DNeasy Blood Extraction Kit was used to extract genomic DNA from the blood cell samples. This sample is drawn from a study of cytomegalovirus exposure and HLA in healthy donors (dated by TCRdb to about 2017). Describing the broader study: In an earlier analysis of around 540 of the donors, about 270 Gb of sequence data and some 100 million unique TCR beta sequences from roughly 190 million T cells were reported. About 330 gigabases of sequencing data and 70 million to 95 million unique TCR sequences made up an early release that covered 500 to 650 HLA-typed donors. Of the approximately 400 genotyped donors, less than 90% were placed in the genetic ancestry cluster associated with self-reported Caucasian donors. The study aimed to test whether cataloging public T cell receptors could reveal signatures of past pathogen exposure. The study profiled the T cell repertoires of some 610 subjects by immunosequencing and related them to cytomegalovirus serostatus. Along with the approximately 650-subject first cohort, a separate validation cohort of over a hundred different subjects was used. High-throughput TCR immunosequencing, statistical association of individual TCRs with disease status, and machine learning were combined to predict cytomegalovirus infection status. In a later analysis, previously published TCR beta repertoires from several hundred donors were re-analyzed and high-resolution HLA genotyping was added so that TCR occurrence patterns could be studied. The later analysis used no new phenotypic data to find candidate immune exposures, relying instead on TCR beta sequences and their occurrence across donors. An earlier analysis of around 540 of the donors applied high-throughput TCR beta sequencing to assess whether each TCR beta V gene segment acted as functional or pseudogenic. Donor age, sex, ethnicity and CMV serostatus were collected together with the repertoire data. Genome-wide SNP genotypes for about 60% of the roughly 670 donors were used in a later genetic analysis, which treated that subset as a discovery cohort. All discovery cohort repertoires had been generated using a single sequencing platform. HLA typing covered class I and class II loci at four-digit resolution. The number of typed donors differed by locus: about 620-630 for A, B, C, DRB1 and DQB1; 500 to 550 for DQA1; some 590 for DPA1; and some 450 for DPB1. About 5 DR-DQ haplotypes were handled as single units for association and clustering, since linkage in the cohort was strong. Among some 400 genotyped donors of the cohort, an average of approximately 240,000 unique TCR beta nucleotide sequences was sequenced per donor, of which roughly 17% were non-productive.

Per the germline V gene, MRHNA is the CDR1 and SNTAGT is the CDR2. V is pared back by 6 bases and J by 3 bases, with 15 bases lying between the germline termini. The CDR3 runs 14 amino acids, cysteine and phenylalanine included. Here the CDR3 DNA is all that survives: 42 bases in frame from base 1. Overall study results and their limits: In a later analysis, TCR association rates were found to vary across HLA loci, with the most associated TCRs seen for DRB1 alleles and the fewest for HLA-C alleles. In this cohort, only TCR beta chains were sequenced, and detectable features were limited by the absence of alpha or paired-chain data. Because HLA typing was unavailable for some donors at each locus, only the typed subset was used in association tests. In vitro tests confirmed that three of the cytomegalovirus-associated TCR beta chains recognize cytomegalovirus antigens. The study gave a list of under 200 TCR beta chains associated with cytomegalovirus. When HLA alleles, especially DR and DQ, strongly co-occurred, TCR associations were difficult to assign to individual alleles. The classifier was reported to diagnose cytomegalovirus status with high specificity and sensitivity in both the original cohort and the validation cohort. An earlier analysis of approximately 530 of the donors showed that most TCR beta V segments appeared in productive rearrangements either about 87% or about 30% of the time, which broadly matched IMGT annotations. An association between a missense DCLRE1C variant and V-gene and J-gene trimming of TCR beta chains was found in a later genetic analysis and replicated in an independent cohort. Fewer than 20 rarely observed V segments, including chromosome 9 orphons, were excluded from the earlier analysis of several hundred of the donors because counts were too low. Most CMV-associated TCR beta chains appeared to be HLA-restricted in a later analysis, and the HLA associations seemed to be driven largely by CMV exposure. According to a later genetic analysis, donors in an Asian-associated ancestry cluster had fewer N-insertions in productive TCRs than the approximately 630-donor mean. Immune exposure information for the cohort was limited to CMV serostatus. Correlated functional status among segregating V segments might reflect linkage disequilibrium, but an unknown experimental factor could not be ruled out. Most TCR sequences were observed very rarely across donors, whereas some public TCRs were present in many individuals. In a later analysis, HLA-associated TCR beta chains showed more clonal expansion and lower generation probabilities than non-associated chains that were equally common. Specific HLA alleles were associated with about 17,000 TCR beta sequences at a false discovery rate of 0.05 in a later analysis. A group of highly shared sequence variants was considered likely to be a technical artifact of the sequencing pipeline. Several of the top co-occurrence clusters appeared to be linked to parvovirus B19, influenza, CMV and Epstein-Barr virus, according to a later analysis. A further reported finding was that TCR beta sequences accurately predicted the HLA-A and HLA-B alleles for most subjects in the first cohort. According to the authors, the approach could potentially be generalized to other disease states and immunological phenotypes. Sequencing depth was assumed to be roughly uniform across donors in the presence/absence analyses, though that assumption may not hold. Some IMGT-functional V segments, including TRBV6-2 and TRBV6-3, could not be distinguished by the 87-base-pair reads and were therefore excluded.

This sequence was found in a middle-aged woman in good health and CMV-seropositive. The rearranged segments are TRBV6-4 and TRBJ2-7; no D gene can be assigned with confidence. The sample was PBMCs. The DNA is as follows: TGTGCCAGCAGCCGATACGAGACAAGCTACGAGCAGTACTTC. The encoded protein is CASSRYETSYEQYF.